This entry concerns a single TCR beta chain. This receptor's antigen is unknown. No base quality values were provided; no much bigger clone lies one nucleotide off. After removal of 6 bases from V and 9 bases from J, the junction retains 7 bases not matched to a gene. The CDR3 spans 15 residues, from the cysteine through the phenylalanine. Just the 45-base CDR3 DNA is kept, in frame starting at base 1. CDR1 and CDR2 are read off the germline V gene (reference sequence) as LGHDT and YNNKEL. The data derive from a study of blood T cell repertoires in COVID-19 (dated by TCRdb to 2018 to 2021). As for the study more broadly: Samples from collaborators originated in the United States, Italy and Spain and spanned both the acute and convalescent phases of COVID-19. The prospective study material was composed of cDNA or gDNA derived from T cells, B-cell-depleted T cells, or PBMCs. The dataset comprised deeply sampled blood TCRbeta repertoires from subjects exposed to, actively infected with, or recovered from COVID-19. The repertoires were released in a freely available public database intended as a resource for research on the immune response to SARS-CoV-2. The samples were drawn from the first 160 participants of the ongoing ImmuneRACE study and from under 1,500 subjects provided by 6 global collaborators. Sample metadata almost always included a de-identified subject ID, COVID-19 status, age in years and sex. HLA class I and class II types, where available, came from metadata supplied by the sample provider rather than from assay-based typing.

Participants in the prospective study were aged roughly 18 to 100 years, lived in some 24 United States geographic areas, and enrolled through a virtual design. Cohort assignment in the prospective study relied on participant-reported clinical history from a screening survey and a study questionnaire. For ImmuneRACE Cohort 3, a participant was defined as recovered based on two consecutive negative NP/OP PCR tests, clearance by a healthcare professional, or resolution of symptoms. In the prospective study, whole blood, serum and a nasopharyngeal or oropharyngeal swab were collected from each participant by mobile phlebotomists. Over a 2-month period, participants in the prospective study had the option of providing additional blood draws and questionnaires. Prospective study blood samples were shipped either frozen or at room temperature before DNA extraction. TCRbeta CDR3 regions were amplified from genomic DNA using the immunoSEQ Assay, a bias-controlled multiplex PCR. Concerning the study's data processing: Nucleated cell counts per sample were estimated from amplification of reference gene primers within the assay. To quantify the absolute abundance of each unique TCRbeta CDR3 rearrangement, sequence reads were collapsed and filtered. For each sample, productive Simpson clonality was calculated as the square root of Simpson's diversity index over productive rearrangements. This is the immuneACCESS table as TCRdb keeps it, with only in-frame sequences that have V and J called. A part of the clones is gone; compared with another copy, unresolved V genes explain less than half, and the rest is unexplained. The V and J calls and clone size are taken from that table; D and trimming were inferred from the DNA. Present in this sample are around 250,000 clones, around 81% of which were seen just once. Roughly 3.2% of the sample belongs to the ten largest clones.

Study-wide conclusions, independent of this receptor: How much clinical and demographic metadata was included differed by source and by participant, and the metadata was provided uncurated.

Sequencing was performed on PBMCs or T cells enriched from blood (not recorded which). The sequence came from a man aged 45-65 years who had recovered from COVID-19. This sequence uses TRBV3-1 (or the pseudogene TRBV3-2) and TRBJ2-1; 14 bases in the middle match TRBD2. The CDR3 is CASRTTSGRAGEQFF. The DNA sequence is as follows: TGTGCCAGCAGAACGACTAGCGGGAGGGCTGGTGAGCAGTTCTTC.